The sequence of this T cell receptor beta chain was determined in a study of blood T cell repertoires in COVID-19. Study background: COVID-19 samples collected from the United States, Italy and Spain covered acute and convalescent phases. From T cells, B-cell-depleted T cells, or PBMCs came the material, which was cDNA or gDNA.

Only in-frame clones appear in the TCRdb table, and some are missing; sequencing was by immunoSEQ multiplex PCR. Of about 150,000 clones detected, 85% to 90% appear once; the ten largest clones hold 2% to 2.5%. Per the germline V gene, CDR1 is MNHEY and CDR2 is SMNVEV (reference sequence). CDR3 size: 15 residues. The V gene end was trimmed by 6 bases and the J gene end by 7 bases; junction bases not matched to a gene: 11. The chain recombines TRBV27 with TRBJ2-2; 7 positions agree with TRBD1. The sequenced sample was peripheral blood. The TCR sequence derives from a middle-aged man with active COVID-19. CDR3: CASSNLTRGNGELFF. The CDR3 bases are TGTGCCAGCAGCAACCTAACCAGGGGGAACGGGGAGCTGTTTTTT.